This T cell receptor (beta chain) was sequenced in a study of vaccination and CD4 T cells after COVID-19. About the research overall: Sampling post-COVID took place a median around 99 days after diagnosis (range 35 to 161). Median time from second vaccine dose to sampling was roughly 76 days (14 to 241). Study-wide findings and caveats: Convalescent patients' clones that were vaccine-specific were spike mono-reactive in 304 of 307 cases. Convalescent patients had a median roughly 87% of reactive clones appearing only post-vaccination.

About this clonotype: Its cognate antigen is unknown.

An Oncomine TCR Beta short-read assay was used to sequence the DNA from cultured CD4+ T cells. One entry per CDR3 protein results from TCRdb running MiXCR on the PCR reads. The table has about 13,000 distinct CDR3 sequences, 50% seen once; the top ten hold around an eighth. Treatment of the sample: approximately 9-day PBMC culture with coronavirus spike peptide pools or control peptides (ViraFEST assay). V gave up 5 bases and J gave up 8 bases; unmatched junction bases: 9. The CDR3 is 14 residues long. Germline V CDR1 and CDR2: GTSNPN, SVGIG (reference sequence). Material for sequencing was CD4+ T cells from blood, cultured in vitro. The chain joins TRBV30 to TRBJ1-2; TRBD1 matches at 12 bases. The receptor's source is a human donor who had recovered from COVID-19. The CDR3 loop is CAWSGTGGAGGYTF. In DNA, the CDR3 is TGTGCCTGGTCCGGGACAGGGGGCGCAGGGGGCTACACCTTC.